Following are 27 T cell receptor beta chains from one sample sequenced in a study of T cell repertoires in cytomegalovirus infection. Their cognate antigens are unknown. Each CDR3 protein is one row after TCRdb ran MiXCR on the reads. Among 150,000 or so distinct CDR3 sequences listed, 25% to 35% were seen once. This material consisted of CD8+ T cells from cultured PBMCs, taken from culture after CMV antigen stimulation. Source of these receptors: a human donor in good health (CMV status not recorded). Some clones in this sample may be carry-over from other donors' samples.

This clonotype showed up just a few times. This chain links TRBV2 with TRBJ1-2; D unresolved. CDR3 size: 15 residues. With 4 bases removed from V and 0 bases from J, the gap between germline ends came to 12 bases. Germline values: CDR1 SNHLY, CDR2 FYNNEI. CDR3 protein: CASSVFDNSNYGYTF. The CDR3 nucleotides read TGTGCCAGCAGTGTTTTCGACAACTCTAACTATGGCTACACCTTC. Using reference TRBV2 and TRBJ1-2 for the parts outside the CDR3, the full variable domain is EPEVTQTPSHQVTQMGQEVILRCVPISNHLYFYWYRQILGQKVEFLVSFYNNEISEKSEIFDDQFSVERPDGSNFTLKIRSTKLEDSAMYFCASSVFDNSNYGYTFGSGTRLTVV.

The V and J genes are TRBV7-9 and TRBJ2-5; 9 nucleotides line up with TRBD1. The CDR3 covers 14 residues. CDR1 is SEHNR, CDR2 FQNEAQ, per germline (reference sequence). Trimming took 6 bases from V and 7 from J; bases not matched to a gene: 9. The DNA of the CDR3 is TGTGCCAGCAGTTCCACAGGGGGCGCAGGGACCCAGTACTTC. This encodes CASSSTGGAGTQYF.

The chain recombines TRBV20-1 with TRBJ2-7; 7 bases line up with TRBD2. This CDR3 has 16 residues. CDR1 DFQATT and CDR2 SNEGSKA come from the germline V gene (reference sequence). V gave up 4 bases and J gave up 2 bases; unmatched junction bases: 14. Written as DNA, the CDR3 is TGCAGTGCTAAGAAGGATGGGGGGGGGGGAACCTACGAGCAGTACTTC. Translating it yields CSAKKDGGGGTYEQYF.

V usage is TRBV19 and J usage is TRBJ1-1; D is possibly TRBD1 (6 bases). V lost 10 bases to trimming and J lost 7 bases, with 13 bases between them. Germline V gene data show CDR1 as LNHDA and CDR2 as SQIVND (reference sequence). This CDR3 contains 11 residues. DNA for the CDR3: TGTGCCACGGACAGTGGCCTTGAAGCTTTCTTT. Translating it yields CATDSGLEAFF. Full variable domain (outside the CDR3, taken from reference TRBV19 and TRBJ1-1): DGGITQSPKYLFRKEGQNVTLSCEQNLNHDAMYWYRQDPGQGLRLIYYSQIVNDFQKGDIAEGYSVSREKKESFPLTVTSAQKNPTAFYLCATDSGLEAFFGQGTRLTVV.

The CDR3 sequence: CANTPTANSGNTIYF. For the CDR3, the DNA is TGTGCCAACACTCCGACAGCTAACTCTGGAAACACCATATATTTT. This sequence joins TRBV12-3 or TRBV12-4 and TRBJ1-3; possibly TRBD1 for D (5 bases). Trimming removed 10 bases at V and 0 bases at J, with 16 bases between. The CDR3 contains 15 residues.

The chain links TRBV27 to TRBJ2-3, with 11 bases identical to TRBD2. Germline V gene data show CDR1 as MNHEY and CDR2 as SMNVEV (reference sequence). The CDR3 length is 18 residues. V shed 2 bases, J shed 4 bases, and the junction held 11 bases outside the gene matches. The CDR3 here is CASSLGWASGGYADTQYF. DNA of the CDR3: TGTGCCAGCAGTTTAGGGTGGGCTAGCGGGGGGTACGCAGATACGCAGTATTTT.

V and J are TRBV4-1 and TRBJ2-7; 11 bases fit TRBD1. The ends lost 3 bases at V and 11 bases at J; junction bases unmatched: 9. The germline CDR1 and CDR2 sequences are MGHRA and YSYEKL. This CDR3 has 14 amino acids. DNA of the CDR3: TGCGCCAGCAGCCAGATCGGGGACAGGGGGGATAAGTACTTC. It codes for CASSQIGDRGDKYF.

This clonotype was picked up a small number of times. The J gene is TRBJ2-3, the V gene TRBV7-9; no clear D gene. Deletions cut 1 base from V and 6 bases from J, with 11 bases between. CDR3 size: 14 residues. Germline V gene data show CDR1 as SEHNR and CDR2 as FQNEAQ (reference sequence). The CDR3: CASSLEVGSDTQYF. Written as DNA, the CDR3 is TGTGCCAGCAGCTTAGAGGTTGGCAGCGATACGCAGTATTTT.

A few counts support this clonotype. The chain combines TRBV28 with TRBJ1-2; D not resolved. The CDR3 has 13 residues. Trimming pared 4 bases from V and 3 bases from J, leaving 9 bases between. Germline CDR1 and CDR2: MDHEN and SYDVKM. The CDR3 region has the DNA TGTGCCAGCAGTTCAGTGCTTGACTATGGCTACACCTTC. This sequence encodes CASSSVLDYGYTF.

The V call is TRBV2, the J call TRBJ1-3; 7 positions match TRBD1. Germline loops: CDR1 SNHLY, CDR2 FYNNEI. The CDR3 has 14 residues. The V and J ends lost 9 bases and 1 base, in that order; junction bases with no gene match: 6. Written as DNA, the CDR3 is TGTGCCAGTGGGACAGTCTTGTCTGGAAACACCATATATTTT. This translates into CASGTVLSGNTIYF.

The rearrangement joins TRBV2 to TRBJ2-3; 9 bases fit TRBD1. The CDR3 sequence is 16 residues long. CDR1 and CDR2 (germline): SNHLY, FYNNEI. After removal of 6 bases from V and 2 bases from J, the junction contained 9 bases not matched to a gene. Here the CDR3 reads CASSPVGTGYTDTQYF. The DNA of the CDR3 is TGTGCCAGCAGCCCCGTTGGGACAGGGTACACAGATACGCAGTATTTT.

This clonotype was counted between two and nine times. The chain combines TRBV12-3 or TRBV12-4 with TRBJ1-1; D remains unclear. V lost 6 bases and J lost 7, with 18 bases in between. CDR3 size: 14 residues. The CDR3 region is CASSSLGTVLEAFF. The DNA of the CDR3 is TGTGCCAGCAGCTCCCTAGGCACAGTACTTGAAGCTTTCTTT.

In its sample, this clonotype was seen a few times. CDR3 DNA: TGTGCCAGCAGCTTGGTCAGGGGGAGGGACGAGCAGTACTTC. Its protein product is CASSLVRGRDEQYF. This chain connects TRBV5-6 to TRBJ2-7; TRBD1 or TRBD2 may be the D gene (7 bases each). The CDR3 has 14 residues. Germline V lookup: CDR1 SGHDT, CDR2 YYEEEE. V lost 0 bases and J 5 bases, leaving 12 bases between the germline ends.

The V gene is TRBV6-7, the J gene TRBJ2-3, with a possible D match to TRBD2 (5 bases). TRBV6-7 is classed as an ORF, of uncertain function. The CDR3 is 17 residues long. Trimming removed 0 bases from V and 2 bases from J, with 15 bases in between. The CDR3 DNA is TGTGCCAGCAGTTACTCGATCTGCGGGCCTACCACAGATACGCAGTATTTT. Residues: CASSYSICGPTTDTQYF.

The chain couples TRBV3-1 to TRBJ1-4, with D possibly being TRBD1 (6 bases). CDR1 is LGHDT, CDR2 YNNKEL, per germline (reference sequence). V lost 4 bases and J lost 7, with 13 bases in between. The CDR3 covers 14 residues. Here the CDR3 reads CASSRREGGEKLFF. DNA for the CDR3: TGTGCCAGCAGCCGGCGGGAGGGGGGTGAAAAACTGTTTTTT.

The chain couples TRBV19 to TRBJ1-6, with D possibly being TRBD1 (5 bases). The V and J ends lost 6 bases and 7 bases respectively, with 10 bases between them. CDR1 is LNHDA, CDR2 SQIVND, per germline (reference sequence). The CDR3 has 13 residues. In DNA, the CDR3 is TGTGCCAGTAGAGCCGGGGGAAATTCACCCCTCCACTTT. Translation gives CASRAGGNSPLHF.

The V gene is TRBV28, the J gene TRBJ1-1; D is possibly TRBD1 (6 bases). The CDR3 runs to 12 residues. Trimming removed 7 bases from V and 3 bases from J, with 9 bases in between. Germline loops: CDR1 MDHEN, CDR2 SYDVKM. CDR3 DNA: TGTGCCAGCAAGGGGGAATACACTGAAGCTTTCTTT. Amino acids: CASKGEYTEAFF.

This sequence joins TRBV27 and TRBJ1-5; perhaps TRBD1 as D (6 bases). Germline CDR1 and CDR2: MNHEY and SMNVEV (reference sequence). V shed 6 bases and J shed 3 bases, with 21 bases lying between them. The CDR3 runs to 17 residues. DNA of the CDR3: TGTGCCAGCAGCCACTGGAGTTGGGGGGCGCTCAATCAGCCCCAGCATTTT. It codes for CASSHWSWGALNQPQHF.

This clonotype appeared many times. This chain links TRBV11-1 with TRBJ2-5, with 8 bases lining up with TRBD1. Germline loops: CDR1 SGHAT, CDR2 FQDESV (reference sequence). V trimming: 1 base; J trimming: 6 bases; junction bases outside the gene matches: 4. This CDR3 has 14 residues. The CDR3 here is CASSLGDRHKTQYF. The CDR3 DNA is TGTGCCAGCAGCTTAGGGGACAGGCATAAGACCCAGTACTTC.

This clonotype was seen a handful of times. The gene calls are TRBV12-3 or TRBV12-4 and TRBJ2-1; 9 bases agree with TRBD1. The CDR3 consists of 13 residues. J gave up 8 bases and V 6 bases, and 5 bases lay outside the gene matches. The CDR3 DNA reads TGTGCCAGCAGGGGACAGGGTTTCGATGAGCAGTTCTTC. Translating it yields CASRGQGFDEQFF.

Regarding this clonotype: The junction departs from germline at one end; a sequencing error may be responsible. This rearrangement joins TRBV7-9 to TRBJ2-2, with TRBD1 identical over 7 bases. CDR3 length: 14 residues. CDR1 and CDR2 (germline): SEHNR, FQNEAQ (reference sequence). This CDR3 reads CASSPGQYTGELIF. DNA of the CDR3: TGTGCCAGCAGCCCGGGACAGTACACCGGGGAGCTGATTTTT.

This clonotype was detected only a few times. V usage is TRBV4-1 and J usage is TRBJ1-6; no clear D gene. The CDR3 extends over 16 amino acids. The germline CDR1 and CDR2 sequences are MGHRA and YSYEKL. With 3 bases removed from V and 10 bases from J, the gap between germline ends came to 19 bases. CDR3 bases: TGCGCCAGCAGCCAGAAAGAGTGGGAGTCCCTCTCACCCCTCCACTTT. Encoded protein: CASSQKEWESLSPLHF.

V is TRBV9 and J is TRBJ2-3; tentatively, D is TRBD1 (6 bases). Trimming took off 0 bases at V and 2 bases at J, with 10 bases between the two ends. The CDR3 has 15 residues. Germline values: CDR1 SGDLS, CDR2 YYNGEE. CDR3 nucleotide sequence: TGTGCCAGCAGCGTAGATGGACAGTTCACAGATACGCAGTATTTT. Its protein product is CASSVDGQFTDTQYF.

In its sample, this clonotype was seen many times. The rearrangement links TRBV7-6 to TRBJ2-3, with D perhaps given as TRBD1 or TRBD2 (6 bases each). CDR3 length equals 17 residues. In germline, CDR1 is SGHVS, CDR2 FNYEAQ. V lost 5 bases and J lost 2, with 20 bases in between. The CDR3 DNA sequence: TGTGCCAGCAGCCCGGGGGCCCCGTGGGCGGCCACAGATACGCAGTATTTT. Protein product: CASSPGAPWAATDTQYF.

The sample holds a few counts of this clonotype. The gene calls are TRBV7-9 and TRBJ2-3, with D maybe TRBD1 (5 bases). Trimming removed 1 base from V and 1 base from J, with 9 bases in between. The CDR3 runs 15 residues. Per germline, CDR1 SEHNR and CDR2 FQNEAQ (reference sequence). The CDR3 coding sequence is TGTGCCAGCAGCTTAGAGGGGTACCGCACAGATACGCAGTATTTT. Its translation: CASSLEGYRTDTQYF.

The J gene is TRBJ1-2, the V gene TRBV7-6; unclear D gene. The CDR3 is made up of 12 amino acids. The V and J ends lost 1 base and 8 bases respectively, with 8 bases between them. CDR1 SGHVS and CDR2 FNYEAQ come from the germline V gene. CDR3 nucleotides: TGTGCCAGCAGCTTAGATGGCGGCGGCTACACCTTC. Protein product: CASSLDGGGYTF.

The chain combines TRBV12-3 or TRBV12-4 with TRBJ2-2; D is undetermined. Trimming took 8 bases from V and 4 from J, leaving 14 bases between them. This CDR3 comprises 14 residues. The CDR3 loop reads CASLDGSGTGELFF. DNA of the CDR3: TGTGCCAGCCTTGACGGGTCTGGCACCGGGGAGCTGTTTTTT.